This T cell receptor (beta chain) originates from a study of shared clonotypes between healthy human individuals. The study, taken as a whole, reports: Sequencing depth was expected to affect clonotype sharing among donors. Sampling was confined to blood; repertoires within tissues likely differ.

For this clone: Its antigen is as yet unknown.

In germline, CDR1 is MGHDK, CDR2 SYGVNS. The CDR3 runs 17 residues. The assay ran at deep level. Methods used by the authors: From ImmunoSEQ came sequences covering only the junction and carrying no quality scores, so filtering differed. The table came from immunoSEQ multiplex PCR; TCRdb's copy has only in-frame clones and leaves some out. D and trimming come from the DNA, and the V and J calls and clone size come from that table. This table has approximately 440,000 clones, roughly four fifths appearing once. The source is a woman in her thirties or forties in good health. Some clones in this sample may be carry-over from other donors' samples. The chain recombines TRBV25-1 with TRBJ2-7; 7 bases agree with TRBD2. The J call could be wrong; TRBJ2-5 is a better fit for the DNA end. Material for sequencing was PBMCs. The DNA of the CDR3 is TGTGCCAGCAGTAGGTCCCGACTAGCCCTCATAGGGGAGACCCAGTACTTC. It is translated as CASSRSRLALIGETQYF.